These 30 T cell receptor beta chains were all obtained from the same sample, sequenced in a study of T cell repertoires in cytomegalovirus infection. MiXCR, run by TCRdb on the reads, gives a single entry per CDR3 protein. The sample holds some 940,000 distinct CDR3 sequences, roughly 30% seen once. Their antigens remain unidentified. Sample: cultured CD8+ T cells from PBMCs, taken from culture after CMV antigen stimulation. The receptors were sampled from a human donor in good health (CMV status not recorded). Some clones in this sample may be carry-over from other donors' samples.

Only a few counts were recorded for this clonotype. The rearrangement joins TRBV7-9 to TRBJ2-2, with 8 bases that match TRBD1. CDR1 and CDR2 from the germline V gene are SEHNR and FQNEAQ (reference sequence). CDR3 length equals 15 residues. V was pared by 5 bases and J by 6 bases, with 8 bases of the junction left unmatched. CDR3 in amino acids: CASSPRTGSSGELFF. The CDR3 region has the DNA TGTGCCAGCAGCCCCAGGACAGGGTCCTCCGGGGAGCTGTTTTTT.

V gene TRBV25-1 combines with J gene TRBJ2-7, with D perhaps TRBD1 or TRBD2 (5 bases each). This CDR3 has 12 residues. Germline V gene lookup returns CDR1 MGHDK and CDR2 SYGVNS. Trimming left V 6 bases short and J 5 bases short, with 11 bases between. DNA of the CDR3: TGTGCCAGCAGAGAGGGACGCCACGAGCAGTACTTC. Translated: CASREGRHEQYF.

V gene TRBV28 combines with J gene TRBJ2-7, with TRBD1 matching 7 bases. Germline CDR1 is MDHEN and CDR2 is SYDVKM. V lost 7 bases, J lost 4 bases, and 10 bases stayed unmatched. This CDR3 is 14 amino acids long. CDR3 amino acids: CASTWTGLPYEQYV. CDR3 coding DNA: TGTGCCAGCACCTGGACAGGCCTCCCTTACGAGCAGTACGTC.

This chain joins TRBV19 and TRBJ1-5; D not certain. V was trimmed by 3 bases and J by 4 bases, leaving 16 bases between them. CDR1 is LNHDA and CDR2 is SQIVND in the germline V gene (reference sequence). The CDR3 loop spans 16 amino acids. In nucleotides, the CDR3 is TGTGCCAGTAGTATTCGGGCGGCAGCCCTTAATCAGCCCCAGCATTTT. It translates to CASSIRAAALNQPQHF. Complete variable domain (other parts from reference TRBV19 and TRBJ1-5): DGGITQSPKYLFRKEGQNVTLSCEQNLNHDAMYWYRQDPGQGLRLIYYSQIVNDFQKGDIAEGYSVSREKKESFPLTVTSAQKNPTAFYLCASSIRAAALNQPQHFGDGTRLSIL.

The chain recombines TRBV11-2 with TRBJ2-7, with D tentatively TRBD1 or TRBD2 (6 bases each). Germline loops: CDR1 SGHAT, CDR2 FQNNGV. CDR3 length: 14 residues. Between the trimmed V and J ends, which lost 5 bases and 2 bases, there was a span of 13 bases. The CDR3 sequence: CASSIGGWTYEQYV. Written as DNA, the CDR3 is TGTGCCAGCAGCATCGGGGGCTGGACCTACGAGCAGTACGTC.

The V and J genes are TRBV9 and TRBJ1-1; weak D call: TRBD1 (5 bases). The length of the CDR3 is 12 residues. Germline V gene sequence: CDR1 SGDLS, CDR2 YYNGEE. The V gene lost 4 bases and the J gene lost 8 bases, with 12 bases spanning the gap. The CDR3 spells CASSMDTPEAFF. Here the CDR3 DNA reads TGTGCCAGCAGCATGGACACACCCGAAGCTTTCTTT.

This chain connects TRBV6-2 or TRBV6-3 to TRBJ1-1; D remains unclear. Looked up from germline, CDR1 is MNHEY and CDR2 is SVGEGT. This CDR3 contains 11 residues. V gave up 8 bases and J gave up 5 bases, with 9 bases separating them. The CDR3 loop reads CASEVGTEAFF. For the CDR3, the DNA is TGTGCCAGCGAGGTGGGGACTGAAGCTTTCTTT.

The V call is TRBV12-3 or TRBV12-4, the J call TRBJ2-7, with 11 bases lining up with TRBD2. V dropped 5 bases and J dropped 4; count of bases not matched to a gene: 7. This CDR3 comprises 15 residues. The CDR3 loop is CASSPSGGMDYEQYF. The CDR3 coding sequence is TGTGCCAGCAGTCCTAGCGGGGGGATGGATTACGAGCAGTACTTC.

The gene calls are TRBV29-1 and TRBJ2-1; 7 nucleotides agree with TRBD1. V dropped 2 bases and J dropped 6; count of bases not matched to a gene: 4. The CDR3 length is 13 residues. Germline CDR1 reads SQVTM; CDR2 reads ANQGSEA. CDR3 amino acids: CSVETGVLNEQFF. The CDR3 DNA reads TGCAGCGTTGAAACAGGGGTTCTCAATGAGCAGTTCTTC.

The V gene is TRBV12-3 or TRBV12-4, the J gene TRBJ2-1, with D unresolved. Between the trimmed V and J ends, which lost 3 bases and 6 bases, there was a span of 15 bases. The CDR3 spans 15 residues. This chain's CDR3 is CASSLTRWGGNEQFF. In DNA, the CDR3 is TGTGCCAGCAGTTTGACGAGGTGGGGTGGCAATGAGCAGTTCTTC.

The chain joins TRBV7-8 to TRBJ2-1, with 7 positions matching TRBD2. The germline CDR1 and CDR2 sequences are SGHVS and FQNEAQ. Trimming removed 5 bases from V and 2 bases from J; junction bases left unmatched: 9. The CDR3 is 16 residues long. CDR3 residues: CASSASGTTPYNEQFF. In nucleotides, the CDR3 is TGTGCCAGCAGCGCGTCCGGGACTACCCCCTACAATGAGCAGTTCTTC.

This clonotype came up a few times. The J gene is TRBJ1-5, the V gene TRBV6-1; no firm D call. Trimming removed 1 base at V and 0 bases at J, with 7 bases between. CDR3 size: 15 residues. CDR1 is MNHNS and CDR2 is SASEGT in the germline V gene. The chain's CDR3 is CASSEDPGSNQPQHF. In DNA form, the CDR3 reads TGTGCCAGCAGTGAAGATCCCGGTAGCAATCAGCCCCAGCATTTT.

The V gene is TRBV27, the J gene TRBJ1-5, with D unclear. The germline V gene has CDR1 MNHEY and CDR2 SMNVEV (reference sequence). There are 14 residues in the CDR3. V dropped 5 bases and J dropped 3 bases, with 11 bases sitting between them. The CDR3 region is CASSIAAANQPQHF. Here the CDR3 DNA reads TGTGCCAGCAGTATCGCTGCGGCCAATCAGCCCCAGCATTTT.

The V call is TRBV2, the J call TRBJ2-1; weak D call: TRBD1 (5 bases). This CDR3 has 15 residues. Germline loops: CDR1 SNHLY, CDR2 FYNNEI. The V gene lost 2 bases and the J gene lost 5 bases, with 13 bases spanning the gap. The CDR3 region is CASSEWAGRNNEQFF. The CDR3 DNA follows: TGTGCCAGCAGTGAATGGGCAGGGCGGAACAATGAGCAGTTCTTC.

In its sample, this clonotype was seen a few times. The chain is built from TRBV11-2 and TRBJ2-7, with 9 bases fitting TRBD1. Losses at the gene ends were 7 bases for V and 6 bases for J; bases not matched to a gene: 10. The CDR3 contains 14 residues. Germline V lookup: CDR1 SGHAT, CDR2 FQNNGV. Here the CDR3 reads CASNFGTGLTEQYF. The CDR3 DNA reads TGTGCCAGCAACTTCGGGACAGGGCTTACCGAGCAGTACTTC.

This clonotype appeared a single time. CDR3 nucleotide sequence: TGCAGTGCTCACTTCCCCCGACTCGGGGAGCTGTTTTTT. Protein sequence: CSAHFPRLGELFF. The chain links TRBV20-1 to TRBJ2-2; unclear D gene. Trimming removed 5 bases from V and 7 bases from J, with 14 bases in between. The length of the CDR3 is 13 residues. Per the germline V gene, CDR1 is DFQATT and CDR2 is SNEGSKA (reference sequence).

The rearrangement joins TRBV7-9 to TRBJ2-7; D is possibly TRBD1 (6 bases). Germline V gene lookup returns CDR1 SEHNR and CDR2 FQNEAQ (reference sequence). This CDR3 contains 14 residues. Trimming took off 3 bases at V and 3 bases at J, with 12 bases between the two ends. CDR3 nucleotide sequence: TGTGCCAGCAGCTTCCCGGGACATGGCTACGAGCAGTACTTC. This translates into CASSFPGHGYEQYF.

This clonotype showed up just a few times. Relative to the germline gene, one junction end is altered; a read error may explain this. The rearrangement joins TRBV6-5 to TRBJ1-5; D is unresolved. From germline, CDR1 is MNHEY and CDR2 SVGAGI. This CDR3 contains 10 residues. The CDR3 loop reads CMTNGPPQHF. CDR3 nucleotides: TGCATGACGAACGGGCCGCCCCAGCATTTT.

The chain uses TRBV4-1 and TRBJ2-3; the D is unclear. V lost 0 bases and J lost 1, with 11 bases in between. The V gene's germline CDR1 is MGHRA and CDR2 YSYEKL. This CDR3 has 16 residues. The CDR3 sequence is CASSQEWLPGTDTQYF. The CDR3 nucleotides read TGCGCCAGCAGCCAAGAATGGCTACCTGGCACAGATACGCAGTATTTT.

Regarding this clonotype: A junction boundary mismatches the germline segment, possibly from a read error. The chain links TRBV12-3 or TRBV12-4 to TRBJ2-5, with D perhaps matching TRBD2 (7 bases). The CDR3 contains 15 residues. The CDR3 sequence: CANSFRGGGGETQYF. The CDR3 DNA sequence: TGTGCCAACAGTTTTCGTGGAGGGGGAGGGGAGACCCAGTACTTC.

V is TRBV3-1 and J is TRBJ1-5; tentative D call: TRBD1 (5 bases). This CDR3 is built from 15 residues. CDR1 LGHDT and CDR2 YNNKEL come from the germline V gene (reference sequence). With 6 bases removed from V and 4 bases from J, the gap between germline ends came to 16 bases. CDR3 nucleotide sequence: TGTGCCAGCAGTCTGAGCAGGACACCGAATCAGCCCCAGCATTTT. It translates to CASSLSRTPNQPQHF.

This clonotype was observed at least ten times. The chain recombines TRBV7-3 with TRBJ2-1; D is perhaps TRBD2 (6 bases). This CDR3 is built from 17 residues. Germline V gene sequence: CDR1 SGHTA, CDR2 FQGTGA. V was clipped by 3 bases and J by 0 bases, with 15 bases between them. DNA of the CDR3: TGTGCCAGCAGCTTGAGAGCCGGGGGTAGCTCCTACAATGAGCAGTTCTTC. Amino acids: CASSLRAGGSSYNEQFF. Filled out from reference TRBV7-3 and TRBJ2-1, the complete variable domain reads GAGVSQTPSNKVTEKGKYVELRCDPISGHTALYWYRQSLGQGPEFLIYFQGTGAADDSGLPNDRFFAVRPEGSVSTLKIQRTERGDSAVYLCASSLRAGGSSYNEQFFGPGTRLTVL.

The chain combines TRBV6-1 with TRBJ1-5; D not certain. Trimming shortened V by 2 bases and J by 0 bases, and 11 bases separated the two germline ends. Germline V lookup: CDR1 MNHNS, CDR2 SASEGT. The CDR3 length is 16 residues. CDR3 protein: CASSELQSDSNQPQHF. The CDR3, as DNA: TGTGCCAGCAGTGAATTACAGTCCGATAGCAATCAGCCCCAGCATTTT.

The chain joins TRBV6-1 to TRBJ2-1; 14 nucleotides align to TRBD2. Germline V gives CDR1 MNHNS, CDR2 SASEGT. V gave up 2 bases and J gave up 10 bases; unmatched junction bases: 4. The CDR3 is 15 amino acids. The CDR3 reads CASSEPGLAGVEQFF. The CDR3 DNA reads TGTGCCAGCAGTGAACCGGGACTAGCGGGGGTAGAGCAGTTCTTC.

The V gene is TRBV4-1, the J gene TRBJ1-2; D unresolved. Trimming took 2 bases from V and 7 from J, leaving 8 bases between them. Per germline, CDR1 MGHRA and CDR2 YSYEKL. The CDR3 sequence is 12 residues long. The CDR3: CASSQIHGGYTF. CDR3 in DNA: TGCGCCAGCAGCCAAATACACGGTGGCTACACCTTC.

This clonotype occurred a few times. This chain uses TRBV6-5 with TRBJ2-3, with 7 bases fitting TRBD2. CDR1 is MNHEY, CDR2 SVGAGI, per germline. V was pared by 0 bases and J by 4 bases, with 7 bases of the junction left unmatched. The CDR3 sequence is 16 residues long. Here the CDR3 reads CASSYSMAGVADTQYF. Written as DNA, the CDR3 is TGTGCCAGCAGTTACTCGATGGCGGGGGTGGCAGATACGCAGTATTTT.

This chain connects TRBV4-3 to TRBJ2-1; 9 nucleotides match TRBD1. CDR3 length: 15 residues. Trimming removed 4 bases from V and 5 bases from J; junction bases left unmatched: 6. In germline, CDR1 is LGHNA, CDR2 YSLEER. The CDR3 loop is CASSPTGQGHNEQFF. The CDR3 DNA sequence: TGCGCCAGCAGCCCGACGGGACAGGGCCACAATGAGCAGTTCTTC.

The CDR3 spells CASSYLGEGTEAFF. CDR3 bases: TGTGCCAGCAGTTACCTCGGGGAGGGCACTGAAGCTTTCTTT. This chain joins TRBV6-5 and TRBJ1-1; D is ambiguous. This CDR3 region has 14 residues. From germline, CDR1 is MNHEY and CDR2 SVGAGI. Trimming removed 2 bases at V and 4 bases at J, with 11 bases between.

The rearrangement uses TRBV4-2 and TRBJ2-7; 9 bases are a match to TRBD2. The germline V gene encodes CDR1 LGHNA and CDR2 YNFKEQ. The CDR3 is made up of 15 amino acids. The V and J ends lost 4 bases and 2 bases, in that order; junction bases with no gene match: 6. In DNA, the CDR3 is TGTGCCAGCAGCCCGCTAGCGGGGACGACCTACGAGCAGTACTTC. It codes for CASSPLAGTTYEQYF.

In its sample, this clonotype was seen a few times. The rearrangement links TRBV12-5 to TRBJ2-1; D is uncertain. The germline V gene encodes CDR1 LGHNT and CDR2 FRNRAP. Between the trimmed V and J ends, which lost 4 bases and 2 bases, there was a span of 12 bases. There are 15 residues in the CDR3. The CDR3 protein is CASGSPSGPYNEQFF. The CDR3 DNA reads as TGTGCTAGTGGTTCGCCGTCGGGCCCCTACAATGAGCAGTTCTTC. Combining the CDR3 with reference TRBV12-5 and TRBJ2-1 gives the whole variable domain DARVTQTPRHKVTEMGQEVTMRCQPILGHNTVFWYRQTMMQGLELLAYFRNRAPLDDSGMPKDRFSAEMPDATLATLKIQPSEPRDSAVYFCASGSPSGPYNEQFFGPGTRLTVL.